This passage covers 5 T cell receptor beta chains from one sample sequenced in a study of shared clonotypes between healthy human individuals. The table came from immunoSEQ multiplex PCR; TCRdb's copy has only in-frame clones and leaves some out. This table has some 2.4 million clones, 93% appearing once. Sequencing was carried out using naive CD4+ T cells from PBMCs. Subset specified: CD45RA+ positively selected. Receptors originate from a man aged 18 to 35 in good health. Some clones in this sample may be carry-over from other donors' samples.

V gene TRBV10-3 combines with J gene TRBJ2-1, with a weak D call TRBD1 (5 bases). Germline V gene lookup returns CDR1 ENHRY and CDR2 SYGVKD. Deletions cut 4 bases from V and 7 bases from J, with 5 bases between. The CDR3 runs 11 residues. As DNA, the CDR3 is TGTGCCATCAGTGGACAGAATGAGCAGTTCTTC. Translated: CAISGQNEQFF.

CDR3 loop: CASSSDRASYEQYF. In DNA, the CDR3 is TGTGCCAGCAGCTCGGACAGGGCCTCTTACGAGCAGTACTTC. The chain carries TRBV7-2 and TRBJ2-7; 8 positions match TRBD1. V gave up 4 bases and J gave up 4 bases; unmatched junction bases: 6. Per germline, CDR1 SGHTA and CDR2 FQGNSA. The CDR3 spans 14 residues.

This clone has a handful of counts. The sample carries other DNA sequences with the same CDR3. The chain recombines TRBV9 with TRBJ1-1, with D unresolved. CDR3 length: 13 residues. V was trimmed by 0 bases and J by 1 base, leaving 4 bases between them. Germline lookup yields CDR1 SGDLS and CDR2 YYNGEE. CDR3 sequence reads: CASSVEENTEAFF. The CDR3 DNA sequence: TGTGCCAGCAGCGTAGAAGAGAACACTGAAGCTTTCTTT.

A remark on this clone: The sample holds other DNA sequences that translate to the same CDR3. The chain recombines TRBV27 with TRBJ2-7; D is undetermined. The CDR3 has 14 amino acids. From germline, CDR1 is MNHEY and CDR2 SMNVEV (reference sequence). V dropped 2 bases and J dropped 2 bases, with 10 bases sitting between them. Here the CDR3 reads CASSLRTGPYEQYF. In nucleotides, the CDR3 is TGTGCCAGCAGTTTAAGGACGGGTCCCTACGAGCAGTACTTC.

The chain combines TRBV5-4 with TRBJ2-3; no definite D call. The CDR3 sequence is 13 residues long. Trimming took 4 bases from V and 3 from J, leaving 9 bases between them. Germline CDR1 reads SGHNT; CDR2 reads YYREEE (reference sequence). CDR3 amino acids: CASSTIGTDTQYF. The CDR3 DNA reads TGTGCCAGCAGCACCATTGGGACAGATACGCAGTATTTT.